This T cell receptor (beta chain) was sequenced during a study of blood T cell repertoires in COVID-19. The wider study: Acute and convalescent COVID-19 samples came from the United States, Italy and Spain. From T cells, B-cell-depleted T cells, or PBMCs came the material, which was cDNA or gDNA.

Original methodology: Estimates of nucleated cell counts were drawn from the amplification of reference gene primers. Profiling relied on immunoSEQ multiplex PCR, and the TCRdb table lists in-frame clones only, not all of them. The V and J calls and clone size come from that table; D and trimming were worked out from the DNA. The data contain 200,000 to 250,000 clones, roughly 83% of them singletons. The CDR3 is 13 amino acids. Trimming removed 4 bases at V and 9 bases at J, with 13 bases between. Germline CDR1 is SGHTA and CDR2 is FQGNSA. This clone has just one count. The TCR was taken from a man older than 75 with acute or convalescent COVID-19. The sequencing sample was made of peripheral blood. The chain has TRBV7-2 and TRBJ2-1, with D unclear. The CDR3: CASSSSPRGEQFF. CDR3 DNA: TGTGCCAGCAGCTCCAGTCCCCGCGGTGAGCAGTTCTTC.